These 14 T cell receptor beta chains originate from one sample sequenced in a study of naive and memory T cell subsets. Alpha and beta constant region primers primed reverse transcription for blood and skin samples. TCRdb re-analysed the UMI-ligation and nested PCR reads in MiXCR, keeping a single row per CDR3 protein. The profile covers 17,000 or so distinct CDR3 sequences, with 8.5% to 10% appearing a single time and approximately 7% taken by the ten largest. Regarding treatment: skin biopsy from PPD injection site in Mantoux-positive individual. Input was about 1 to 1,100 ng of DNase-treated total RNA without cell sorting. This specimen consisted of skin, obtained from a tuberculin skin test site. These receptors were taken from an adult in good health.

This clonotype is medium-sized (0.01 to 0.1%). This rearrangement joins TRBV2 to TRBJ2-7; D is perhaps TRBD2 (5 bases). CDR3 size: 14 residues. V lost 3 bases, J lost 2 bases, and 11 bases lay in between. Per germline, CDR1 SNHLY and CDR2 FYNNEI. In nucleotides, the CDR3 is TGTGCCAGCAGTGATTGGCTAGCTACCTACGAGCAGTACTTC. It encodes CASSDWLATYEQYF. The full variable domain, in which reference TRBV2 and TRBJ2-7 provide the parts outside the CDR3, is EPEVTQTPSHQVTQMGQEVILRCVPISNHLYFYWYRQILGQKVEFLVSFYNNEISEKSEIFDDQFSVERPDGSNFTLKIRSTKLEDSAMYFCASSDWLATYEQYFGPGTRLTVT.

The gene calls are TRBV7-8 and TRBJ1-2, with TRBD1 as a possible D gene (6 bases). CDR1 and CDR2 from the germline V gene are SGHVS and FQNEAQ. Trimming removed 4 bases from V and 5 bases from J, with 17 bases in between. This CDR3 has 15 residues. The CDR3 region has the DNA TGTGCCAGCAGCTCCCTACAGGGCTGGAGATATGGCTACACCTTC. This codes for CASSSLQGWRYGYTF.

The V call is TRBV28, the J call TRBJ2-5, with D perhaps matching TRBD2 (5 bases). V was clipped by 6 bases and J by 2 bases, with 10 bases between them. The CDR3 is made up of 13 amino acids. Germline values: CDR1 MDHEN, CDR2 SYDVKM. CDR3 loop: CASRASPQETQYF. CDR3 in DNA: TGTGCCAGCAGGGCTAGCCCACAAGAGACCCAGTACTTC.

By sample fraction, this clonotype is medium-sized (0.01 to 0.1%). This sequence joins TRBV11-3 and TRBJ2-1; 11 nucleotides agree with TRBD2. The CDR3 is 19 residues long. V gave up 8 bases and J gave up 3 bases; unmatched junction bases: 18. The germline V gene encodes CDR1 SGHNT and CDR2 YENEEA. CDR3 sequence reads: CASGVGGTSGGPFYNEQFF. The DNA of the CDR3 is TGTGCCAGCGGAGTTGGGGGGACTAGCGGAGGCCCATTCTACAATGAGCAGTTCTTC.

The table lists this clonotype with a few counts. The CDR3 DNA follows: TGCAGTGCGCAGACTTGGGACGGCACAGATACGCAGTATTTT. Translation: CSAQTWDGTDTQYF. The chain uses TRBV20-1 and TRBJ2-3, with D perhaps TRBD1 or TRBD2 (5 bases each). Per germline, CDR1 DFQATT and CDR2 SNEGSKA (reference sequence). Between the trimmed V and J ends, which lost 6 bases and 1 base, there was a span of 14 bases. The CDR3 is 14 residues long.

This clonotype occurred many times. J is TRBJ1-5 and V is TRBV29-1; possibly TRBD1 for D (5 bases). The CDR3 consists of 13 residues. CDR1 is SQVTM and CDR2 is ANQGSEA in the germline V gene. With 6 bases removed from V and 3 bases from J, the gap between germline ends came to 12 bases. CDR3 nucleotide sequence: TGCAGCGTCCGGGAGGGGCTCAATCAGCCCCAGCATTTT. Amino acids: CSVREGLNQPQHF.

This clonotype was found a few times. This rearrangement joins TRBV7-2 to TRBJ2-1, with TRBD1 matching 8 bases. This CDR3 is 13 amino acids long. Germline lookup yields CDR1 SGHTA and CDR2 FQGNSA. With V trimmed by 1 base and J by 12 bases, 5 bases remained unmatched. CDR3 nucleotides: TGTGCCAGCAGCTTAGGGCAGGGGGCTGGGCAGTTCTTC. Translation: CASSLGQGAGQFF.

There are many counts of this clonotype. This chain connects TRBV5-1 to TRBJ2-7, with a possible D match to TRBD2 (5 bases). The CDR3 totals 14 residues. V gave up 0 bases and J gave up 5 bases, with 12 bases separating them. Germline V gene sequence: CDR1 SGHRS, CDR2 YFSETQ. CDR3 amino acids: CASSLVGVGNEQYF. The CDR3 DNA reads TGCGCCAGCAGCTTGGTCGGGGTCGGCAACGAGCAGTACTTC.

By share, this clonotype counts as medium-sized. J is TRBJ2-1 and V is TRBV11-2, with 9 bases that match TRBD1. Germline assignment: CDR1 SGHAT and CDR2 FQNNGV. The CDR3 runs 17 residues. With 1 base clipped from V and 2 bases from J, the junction kept 6 bases outside the gene matches. For the CDR3, the DNA is TGTGCCAGCAGCTTAGTTACAGGGGGCTCCCCCTACAATGAGCAGTTCTTC. It translates to CASSLVTGGSPYNEQFF. The variable domain in full, completed from reference TRBV11-2 and TRBJ2-1, reads EAGVAQSPRYKIIEKRQSVAFWCNPISGHATLYWYQQILGQGPKLLIQFQNNGVVDDSQLPKDRFSAERLKGVDSTLKIQPAKLEDSAVYLCASSLVTGGSPYNEQFFGPGTRLTVL.

This clonotype was recorded at least ten times. This chain joins TRBV2 and TRBJ1-5; D not resolved. This CDR3 region has 14 residues. V was cut by 4 bases and J by 0 bases, with 7 bases left in between. CDR1 and CDR2 (germline): SNHLY, FYNNEI. The CDR3 DNA is TGTGCCAGCAGTGCTGTACCTAGCAATCAGCCCCAGCATTTT. This codes for CASSAVPSNQPQHF.

The chain links TRBV7-9 to TRBJ2-1; 9 bases are shared with TRBD2. J gave up 7 bases and V 5 bases, and 12 bases lay outside the gene matches. This CDR3 region has 16 residues. Germline V gives CDR1 SEHNR, CDR2 FQNEAQ (reference sequence). The CDR3 protein is CASSPPGLALVNEQFF. In DNA, the CDR3 is TGTGCCAGCAGCCCTCCGGGACTAGCATTGGTGAATGAGCAGTTCTTC. The whole variable domain, remainder taken from reference TRBV7-9 and TRBJ2-1, is DTGVSQNPRHKITKRGQNVTFRCDPISEHNRLYWYRQTLGQGPEFLTYFQNEAQLEKSRLLSDRFSAERPKGSFSTLEIQRTEQGDSAMYLCASSPPGLALVNEQFFGPGTRLTVL.

This clonotype was seen only a few times. The V gene is TRBV6-2 or TRBV6-3, the J gene TRBJ2-5, with D perhaps matching TRBD1 or TRBD2 (5 bases each). The CDR3 covers 14 residues. CDR1 is MNHEY, CDR2 SVGEGT, per germline. Trimming pared 2 bases from V and 5 bases from J, leaving 12 bases between. CDR3 sequence: CASSYATRGETQYF. The DNA for the CDR3 is TGTGCCAGCAGTTACGCAACTAGGGGTGAGACCCAGTACTTC.

This clonotype turned up a few times. This rearrangement joins TRBV11-1 to TRBJ2-2; D is undetermined. The V gene's germline CDR1 is SGHAT and CDR2 FQDESV (reference sequence). Trimming stripped 4 bases from V and 5 bases from J, with 8 bases between. The CDR3 sequence is 13 residues long. The DNA of the CDR3 is TGTGCCAGCAGCTCTGATTGGACCGGGGAGCTGTTTTTT. This codes for CASSSDWTGELFF.

The chain recombines TRBV27 with TRBJ1-6, with D possibly TRBD1 on 5 matching bases. The CDR3 has 15 residues. CDR1 is MNHEY and CDR2 is SMNVEV in the germline V gene (reference sequence). Trimming left V 6 bases short and J 7 bases short, with 16 bases between. The DNA of the CDR3 is TGTGCCAGCAGCCTGGGACCGCGAGGAAATTCACCCCTCCACTTT. Its translation: CASSLGPRGNSPLHF.